The entry that follows covers one T cell receptor (beta chain) sequence. The data belong to a study of blood T cell repertoires in COVID-19. Germline assignment: CDR1 SGHNT and CDR2 YYREEE (reference sequence). V lost 4 bases and J lost 6; bases outside the gene matches: 8. This CDR3 spans 14 amino acids. Authors' processing steps: The assay estimated nucleated cells by amplifying reference gene primers. Profiling relied on immunoSEQ multiplex PCR, and the TCRdb table lists in-frame clones only, not all of them. V and J calls and clone size are as listed in that table; D and trimming were resolved from the DNA. The table records around 280,000 clones, roughly 87% of them present only once.

V and J are TRBV5-4 and TRBJ1-2, with TRBD1 matching 8 bases. The TCR was taken from a woman between 45 and 60 years old who had recovered from COVID-19. Material: peripheral blood. The CDR3 region has the DNA TGTGCCAGCAGCACTCCTCAGGGGGCTCATGGCTACACCTTC. It codes for CASSTPQGAHGYTF. The full variable domain, with the rest looked up from reference TRBV5-4 and TRBJ1-2, is ETGVTQSPTHLIKTRGQQVTLRCSSQSGHNTVSWYQQALGQGPQFIFQYYREEENGRGNFPPRFSGLQFPNYSSELNVNALELDDSALYLCASSTPQGAHGYTFGSGTRLTVV.